A selection of T cell receptor gamma chains follows, all from one sample in a study of γδ T cells in repeated Plasmodium falciparum infection. TCRdb reanalysed the multiplex PCR reads with CATT. The table shows 11,000 to 15,000 gamma-chain clones, with roughly 1.7% occurring only once. The specimen was gamma-delta T cells from blood. The receptors originated from a pool of human donors (malaria-infected and uninfected, not separated). CDR3s include the opening cysteine and the closing phenylalanine or tryptophan. Each record gives: V gene, J gene, CDR3 protein.

TRGV5	TRGJ1/TRGJ2	CATWDRRNYYKKLF
TRGV9	TRGJP	CALWEVLRELGKKIKVF
TRGV3	TRGJP2	CATWDSEGSDWIKTF
TRGV3	TRGJ1/TRGJ2	CATWDSPGEYKKLF
TRGV9	TRGJ1/TRGJ2	CALWDPLSSKKLF
TRGV9	TRGJP2	CALWEVQGSDWIKTF
TRGV4	TRGJ1/TRGJ2	CATWDGTNYYKKLF
TRGV4	TRGJ1/TRGJ2	CATWTWAKKLF
TRGV4	TRGJ1/TRGJ2	CATWDGDHYKKLF
TRGV9	TRGJP	CALWDHELGKKIKVF
TRGV3	TRGJ1/TRGJ2	CATWDRPSSYYKKLF
TRGV4	TRGJ1/TRGJ2	CATWDGFYYKKLF
TRGV4	TRGJ1/TRGJ2	CATWDGYYKKLF
TRGV4	TRGJ1/TRGJ2	CATWDISGNYYKKLF
TRGV4	TRGJ1/TRGJ2	CATWDRLSMGYKKLF
TRGV9	TRGJ1/TRGJ2	CALWETYKKLF
TRGV9	TRGJ1/TRGJ2	CALWELPNYYKKLF
TRGV9	TRGJP1	CALWEVRVNTTGWFKIF
TRGV4	TRGJ1/TRGJ2	CATWDGPLDKKLF
TRGV3	TRGJ1/TRGJ2	CATWDRPVKLF
TRGV4	TRGJP2	CATNRSDWIKTF
TRGV4	TRGJ1/TRGJ2	CATWDGPFLDYKKLF
TRGV4	TRGJ1/TRGJ2	CATWVEKCYYKKLF
TRGV4	TRGJ1/TRGJ2	CATWDAPLYYYKKLF
TRGV9	TRGJ1/TRGJ2	CALWEVQRSKKLF
TRGV9	TRGJ1/TRGJ2	CALWEVRMKLF